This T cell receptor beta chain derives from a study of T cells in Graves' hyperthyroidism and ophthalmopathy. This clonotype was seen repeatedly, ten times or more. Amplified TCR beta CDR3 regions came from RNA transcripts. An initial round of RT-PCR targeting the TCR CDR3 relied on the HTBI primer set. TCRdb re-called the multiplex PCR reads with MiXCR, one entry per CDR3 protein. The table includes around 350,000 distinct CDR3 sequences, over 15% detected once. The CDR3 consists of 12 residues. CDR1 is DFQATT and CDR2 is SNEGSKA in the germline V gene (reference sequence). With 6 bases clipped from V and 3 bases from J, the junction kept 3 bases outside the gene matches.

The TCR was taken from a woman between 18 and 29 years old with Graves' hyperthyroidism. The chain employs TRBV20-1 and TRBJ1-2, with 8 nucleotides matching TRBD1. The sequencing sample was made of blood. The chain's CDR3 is CSALQGDYGYTF. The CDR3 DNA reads TGCAGTGCCCTACAGGGGGACTATGGCTACACCTTC.